This TCR beta chain was profiled in a study of regulatory T cells in long-lasting Graves disease. Study-level points and caveats: The study examined only peripheral blood, not thyroid tissue.

J gave up 11 bases and V 5 bases, and 6 bases lay outside the gene matches. Germline CDR1 and CDR2: SGHTA and FQGNSA. This CDR3 comprises 13 residues. Time point described: persistent/refractory GD, antithyroid drugs over 5 years with positive TRAb. Construction of the TCR library relied on RNA isolated from PBMCs. This clonotype was seen a few times. Its antigen remains unidentified. The authors built TCR beta libraries using iRepertoire HTBI primers and Arm-PCR of CDR3 regions. Authors' methods: In the combined samples, under 80 TRBV and 14 TRBJ segments were identified. TCRdb processed the multiplex PCR reads anew with MiXCR; each CDR3 protein has one entry. TCRdb, not the authors, supplied the V and J calls. In the table there are fewer than 600,000 distinct CDR3 sequences, 22% of which are singletons.

This rearrangement joins TRBV7-2 to TRBJ1-4; 9 nucleotides match TRBD1. The sequence came from a female donor with Graves disease. Sequencing used peripheral blood mononuclear cells (PBMCs), obtained when the disease was refractory, from a patient treated with antithyroid drugs. CDR3 sequence reads: CASSAGQGRKLFF. In nucleotides, the CDR3 is TGTGCCAGCAGCGCGGGACAGGGAAGGAAACTGTTTTTT.